This is a list of T cell receptor beta chains from one sample in a study of T cell responses to AZD1222 COVID-19 vaccine. This table comes from immunoSEQ multiplex PCR, and its TCRdb copy is limited to in-frame clones, with some not included. Found here are some 200,000 clones, 85% to 95% of them singletons; the top ten hold roughly 1%. The starting material was peripheral blood, obtained on day 0 of MenACWY control vaccination. The receptors originated from an adult in good health. CDR3s include the opening cysteine and the closing phenylalanine or tryptophan. The order of the fields is J gene, D gene, V gene, clone size, CDR3 protein, CDR3 DNA. The D gene is left open where the match is weak. Clone size is shown for a subset of rows, as once, few, many or a class of expanded clone.

>TRBJ2-7|-|TRBV28|-
CASSLGRGQYF
TGTGCCAGCAGTCTGGGACGTGGGCAATACTTC
>TRBJ2-1|TRBD2|TRBV7-2|-
CASSPTSGAYNEQFF
TGTGCCAGCAGTCCCACTAGCGGGGCCTACAATGAGCAGTTCTTC
>TRBJ1-2|TRBD1|TRBV2|-
CASSGDRGNGYTF
TGTGCCAGCAGTGGGGACAGGGGGAATGGCTACACCTTC
>TRBJ2-1|TRBD2|TRBV7-2|-
CASSLGRTRGFNEQFF
TGTGCCAGCAGCTTAGGACGGACTAGAGGGTTCAATGAGCAGTTCTTC
>TRBJ1-1|-|TRBV7-8|once
CASSPDAGHAEAFF
TGTGCCAGCAGCCCGGACGCGGGACACGCTGAAGCTTTCTTT
>TRBJ2-5|-|TRBV19|-
CASTLGGGYQETQYF
TGTGCCAGTACCCTTGGTGGGGGGTACCAAGAGACCCAGTACTTC
>TRBJ1-2|-|TRBV3-1/TRBV3-2|once
CASSQNLLYGYTF
TGTGCCAGCAGCCAAAATCTGCTCTATGGCTACACCTTC
>TRBJ2-7|-|TRBV10-3|-
CAISASGSSYEQYF
TGTGCCATCAGTGCATCAGGCAGCTCCTACGAGCAGTACTTC
>TRBJ2-3|-|TRBV19|-
CASTQGSTDTQYF
TGTGCCAGTACGCAGGGGAGCACAGATACGCAGTATTTT
>TRBJ1-3|-|TRBV6-1|-
CASSDGNSGNTIYF
TGTGCCAGCAGTGATGGTAACTCTGGAAACACCATATATTTT
>TRBJ1-2|TRBD1|TRBV5-1|-
CASSGGQGSYGYTF
TGCGCCAGCAGCGGGGGACAGGGGAGCTATGGCTACACCTTC
>TRBJ2-7|TRBD1|TRBV30|-
CAWSGDRRGYEQYF
TGTGCCTGGAGTGGGGACAGGAGGGGGTACGAGCAGTACTTC
>TRBJ1-2|-|TRBV7-2|-
CASESQSYYGYTF
TGTGCCAGCGAAAGCCAGTCCTACTATGGCTACACCTTC
>TRBJ1-5|TRBD1|TRBV19|-
CAPAGTGCSQPQHF
TGTGCCCCCGCCGGGACAGGGTGTTCTCAGCCCCAGCATTTT
>TRBJ1-2|-|TRBV6-5|-
CASGNTGLDGYTF
TGTGCCAGCGGTAATACAGGGTTAGATGGCTACACCTTC
>TRBJ2-7|-|TRBV6-2/TRBV6-3|-
CASSGGTDYEQYF
TGTGCCAGCAGTGGAGGGACGGATTACGAGCAGTACTTC
>TRBJ1-5|-|TRBV6-2/TRBV6-3|few
CASSSKDGPYSNQPQHF
TGTGCCAGCAGTAGTAAGGACGGGCCCTATAGCAATCAGCCCCAGCATTTT
>TRBJ2-7|TRBD2|TRBV10-3|-
CAIREGTSGSYEQYF
TGTGCCATCAGAGAGGGAACTAGCGGTTCCTACGAGCAGTACTTC
>TRBJ2-4|-|TRBV6-2/TRBV6-3|once
CASSYWAGRGNLRSKNIQYF
TGTGCCAGCAGTTATTGGGCTGGCAGGGGTAATCTCAGATCCAAAAACATTCAGTACTTC
>TRBJ2-5|TRBD1|TRBV7-2|-
CASSWGQVTKETQYF
TGTGCCAGCAGCTGGGGACAGGTGACGAAAGAGACCCAGTACTTC
>TRBJ2-2|TRBD2|TRBV9|-
CASSVERAGGSPGELFF
TGTGCCAGCAGCGTAGAACGAGCGGGGGGGTCTCCCGGGGAGCTGTTTTTT
>TRBJ2-7|-|TRBV5-1|-
CASSLNRETDEQYF
TGCGCCAGCAGCTTGAACAGGGAGACCGACGAGCAGTACTTC
>TRBJ2-1|-|TRBV7-9|-
CASSNLGGSYNEQFF
TGTGCCAGCAGCAATTTGGGGGGCTCCTACAATGAGCAGTTCTTC
>TRBJ1-6|-|TRBV18|-
CASSNRTGAPLHF
TGTGCCAGCTCAAATCGGACCGGTGCACCCCTCCACTTT
>TRBJ2-2|TRBD1|TRBV7-9|-
CASSPQGTGELFF
TGTGCCAGCAGCCCACAGGGGACCGGGGAGCTGTTTTTT
>TRBJ2-1|TRBD2|TRBV5-1|-
CASSLGLAVNNEQFF
TGCGCCAGCAGCCTTGGACTAGCGGTAAACAATGAGCAGTTCTTC
>TRBJ1-1|-|TRBV19|-
CASSIGGLPDTEAFF
TGTGCCAGTAGTATAGGGGGCCTACCCGACACTGAAGCTTTCTTT
>TRBJ1-1|-|TRBV18|-
CASSPGRIETTEAFF
TGTGCCAGCTCACCAGGGCGAATTGAGACCACTGAAGCTTTCTTT
>TRBJ2-7|-|TRBV27|-
CASSWLGASLYF
TGTGCCAGCAGTTGGTTGGGGGCATCCTTGTACTTC
>TRBJ2-1|-|TRBV11-2|-
CASSFYYNEQFF
TGTGCCAGCAGCTTCTATTACAATGAGCAGTTCTTC
>TRBJ2-3|TRBD1|TRBV30|-
CAWGTGGPDTQYF
TGTGCCTGGGGGACAGGGGGCCCAGATACGCAGTATTTT
>TRBJ2-3|-|TRBV2|once
CASSRENTDTQYF
TGTGCCAGCAGTAGGGAAAACACAGATACGCAGTATTTT
>TRBJ2-2|-|TRBV4-3|-
CASSQEPHRVNTGELFF
TGCGCCAGCAGCCAAGAACCGCACAGAGTTAACACCGGGGAGCTGTTTTTT
>TRBJ1-2|-|TRBV12-3/TRBV12-4|-
CASSRTVYGYTF
TGTGCCAGTAGCCGGACAGTTTACGGCTACACCTTC
>TRBJ1-1|-|TRBV5-6|-
CASSWAGEAFF
TGTGCCAGCAGCTGGGCCGGTGAAGCTTTCTTT
>TRBJ2-7|TRBD1|TRBV15|-
CATSRETGVGEQYF
TGTGCCACCAGCAGAGAGACAGGGGTGGGGGAGCAGTACTTC
>TRBJ2-7|TRBD2|TRBV4-3|-
CASSRGLAGGPGYEQYF
TGCGCCAGCAGCCGAGGACTAGCGGGGGGGCCTGGCTACGAGCAGTACTTC
>TRBJ1-2|-|TRBV10-3|-
CAISGGQPTNYGYTF
TGTGCCATCAGTGGCGGGCAGCCCACTAACTATGGCTACACCTTC
>TRBJ1-1|TRBD1|TRBV11-1|-
CASSSQTGAMNEAFF
TGTGCCAGCAGCTCCCAGACAGGGGCGATGAATGAAGCTTTCTTT
>TRBJ1-1|TRBD1|TRBV6-5|-
CASSYQGTGLNTEAFF
TGTGCCAGCAGTTACCAAGGGACAGGTCTGAACACTGAAGCTTTCTTT
>TRBJ2-7|-|TRBV3-1/TRBV3-2|-
CASSQPGRWDEQYF
TGTGCCAGCAGCCAACCGGGTCGGTGGGACGAGCAGTACTTC
>TRBJ1-2|-|TRBV5-1|-
CASSMGTLYGYTF
TGCGCCAGCAGCATGGGGACACTCTATGGCTACACCTTC
>TRBJ2-3|TRBD2|TRBV10-3|-
CAISGTSRDTQYF
TGTGCCATCAGCGGGACTAGTAGGGATACGCAGTATTTT
>TRBJ1-4|TRBD1|TRBV2|-
CASNGQGAGEKLFF
TGTGCCAGCAACGGACAGGGGGCCGGTGAAAAACTGTTTTTT
>TRBJ1-1|-|TRBV5-6|-
CASSLGDLNTEAFF
TGTGCCAGCAGCTTGGGGGATTTGAACACTGAAGCTTTCTTT
>TRBJ2-3|TRBD2|TRBV3-1/TRBV3-2|-
CASSRSGGGIDTQYF
TGTGCCAGCAGCCGCAGCGGGGGCGGGATAGATACGCAGTATTTT
>TRBJ1-1|-|TRBV28|-
CASSPTGGVTEAFF
TGTGCCAGCAGCCCTACCGGGGGGGTTACTGAAGCTTTCTTT
>TRBJ1-2|TRBD1|TRBV7-2|-
CASRPALIRGAWGYTF
TGTGCCAGCCGTCCCGCCCTCATCAGGGGGGCGTGGGGCTACACCTTC
>TRBJ1-1|-|TRBV5-5|-
CASSLAGANGVAFF
TGTGCCAGCAGCTTAGCAGGGGCTAACGGGGTAGCTTTCTTT